This T cell receptor (beta chain) was profiled in a study of technical replicates of blood from four donors. CDR1 and CDR2 from the germline V gene are MDHEN and SYDVKM. V was pared by 7 bases and J by 5 bases, with 16 bases of the junction left unmatched. This CDR3 is built from 16 residues. Assay used: immunoSEQ multiplex PCR; TCRdb lists only in-frame clones, some missing. The sample yields about 85,000 clones, roughly 94% seen once. Sequencing was carried out using T cells isolated from PBMCs. The source of this sequence is a human donor in good health. The chain links TRBV28 to TRBJ2-7; 8 positions match TRBD2. The CDR3 region is CASTSPVSGIFDEQYF. The CDR3 bases are TGTGCCAGCACTTCACCGGTTAGCGGGATATTCGACGAGCAGTACTTC.